Each of the 7 T cell receptor beta chains below was sequenced from the same sample in a study of glioma-infiltrating T cells. Amplification of TCR alpha and beta CDR3 regions from RNA used iRepertoire nested multiplex PCR. MiXCR, run by TCRdb on the multiplex PCR reads, gives a single entry per CDR3 protein. In the table there are about 380,000 distinct CDR3 sequences, about two fifths of which are singletons. Sequenced sample: glioma tissue, nonneoplastic brain tissue, or PBMCs (not recorded which). These receptor sequences come from a human donor with low-grade glioma or glioblastoma, undergoing nonglioma brain surgery, or in good health (not recorded which).

The chain is built from TRBV20-1 and TRBJ2-5; D possibly matches TRBD1 or TRBD2 (5 bases each). From germline, CDR1 is DFQATT and CDR2 SNEGSKA (reference sequence). Trimming pared 3 bases from V and 3 bases from J, leaving 14 bases between. There are 14 residues in the CDR3. The DNA for the CDR3 is TGCAGTGCTAGGAGTGGGGACCTAGAAGAGACCCAGTACTTC. It yields the protein CSARSGDLEETQYF.

This clonotype was observed a few times. This chain uses TRBV4-3 with TRBJ1-2; D is unresolved. The germline V and J ends were trimmed by 0 bases and 4 bases, with 6 bases remaining between them. Germline values: CDR1 LGHNA, CDR2 YSLEER. The CDR3 has 13 amino acids. The CDR3 DNA sequence: TGCGCCAGCAGCCAAGAGGCGGGCTATGGCTACACCTTC. Amino acids: CASSQEAGYGYTF.

There are many counts of this clonotype. The V gene is TRBV6-2 or TRBV6-3, the J gene TRBJ2-1, with D possibly called TRBD1 or TRBD2 (5 bases each). The CDR3 is made up of 16 amino acids. V was clipped by 0 bases and J by 3 bases, with 12 bases between them. CDR1 is MNHEY, CDR2 SVGEGT, per germline. CDR3 DNA sequence: TGTGCCAGCAGTTACTCGGTCCGGGGCGGCTACAATGAGCAGTTCTTC. This translates into CASSYSVRGGYNEQFF.

The V call is TRBV7-6, the J call TRBJ2-1, with D tentatively TRBD1 (6 bases). The length of the CDR3 is 14 residues. The V gene lost 3 bases and the J gene lost 3 bases, with 9 bases spanning the gap. The V gene's germline CDR1 is SGHVS and CDR2 FNYEAQ. CDR3 amino acids: CASSFDRLYNEQFF. CDR3 in DNA: TGTGCCAGCAGCTTTGACAGGCTCTACAATGAGCAGTTCTTC.

This chain uses TRBV5-1 with TRBJ1-1, with D uncertain. Looked up from germline, CDR1 is SGHRS and CDR2 is YFSETQ. V was shortened by 4 bases and J by 4 bases, with 14 bases between the two germline ends. This CDR3 has 14 amino acids. CDR3 DNA: TGCGCCAGCAGCGCTTTCAAGGGTAGCACTGAAGCTTTCTTT. Its protein is CASSAFKGSTEAFF. The full variable domain, in which reference TRBV5-1 and TRBJ1-1 provide the parts outside the CDR3, is KAGVTQTPRYLIKTRGQQVTLSCSPISGHRSVSWYQQTPGQGLQFLFEYFSETQRNKGNFPGRFSGRQFSNSRSEMNVSTLELGDSALYLCASSAFKGSTEAFFGQGTRLTVV.

There are a few counts of this clonotype. The junction differs from germline at one of its ends, possibly a read error. V and J are TRBV28 and TRBJ2-7, with 9 bases that match TRBD2. Germline V gives CDR1 MDHEN, CDR2 SYDVKM. CDR3 length: 12 residues. For the CDR3, the DNA is TGTGCCAGCAGTCCCCCCGGACTAGCGACTCGATTC. It specifies CASSPPGLATRF.

As concerns this clonotype: At one end the junction does not follow the germline gene, possibly because of a read error. The chain recombines TRBV28 with TRBJ1-5; D unclear. The CDR3 extends over 14 amino acids. Germline loops: CDR1 MDHEN, CDR2 SYDVKM. For the CDR3, the DNA is TGTGCCAGCAGTTTACCCGGCAGCAATCATCCCCAGCATTTT. Its translation is CASSLPGSNHPQHF.